This TCR beta chain was recovered during a study of T cell repertoires in cytomegalovirus infection. Whole-study findings and limits: CMV-specific TCR beta clonotypes restricted by HLA-C were the ones dominating the ex vivo response.

About this clonotype: The antigen remains undetermined.

Each CDR3 protein is one row after TCRdb ran MiXCR on the reads. The repertoire holds around 180,000 distinct CDR3 sequences, with approximately 19% as singletons. The CDR3 is 13 amino acids. V was pared by 5 bases and J by 3 bases, with 4 bases of the junction left unmatched. V and J are TRBV12-3 or TRBV12-4 and TRBJ2-7; 7 bases map to TRBD1. The sample taken for sequencing was PBMCs. The clonotype originates from a human donor in good health (CMV status not recorded). Some clones in this sample may be carry-over from other donors' samples. CDR3 in DNA: TGTGCCAGCAGTCCAAACAGGGGCTACGAGCAGTACTTC. Amino acids: CASSPNRGYEQYF.